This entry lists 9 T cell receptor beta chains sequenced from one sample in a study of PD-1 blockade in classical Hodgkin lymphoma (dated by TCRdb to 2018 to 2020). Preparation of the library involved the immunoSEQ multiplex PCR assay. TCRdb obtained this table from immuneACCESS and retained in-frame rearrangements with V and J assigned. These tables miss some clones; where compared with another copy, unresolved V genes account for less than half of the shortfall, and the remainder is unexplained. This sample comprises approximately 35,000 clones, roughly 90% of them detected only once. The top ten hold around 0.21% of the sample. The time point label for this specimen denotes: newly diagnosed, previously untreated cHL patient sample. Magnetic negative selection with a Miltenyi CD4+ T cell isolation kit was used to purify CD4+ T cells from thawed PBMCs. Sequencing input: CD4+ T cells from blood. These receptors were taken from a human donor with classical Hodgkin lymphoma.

DNA of the CDR3: TGTGCCAGCAGTTTAGCGGGGGCCGGGGAGCTGTTTTTT. Amino acid sequence: CASSLAGAGELFF. V usage is TRBV28 and J usage is TRBJ2-2, with 7 bases that match TRBD2. Unmatched junction bases numbered 0, after V lost 2 bases and J lost 6 bases. This CDR3 contains 13 residues. Germline assignment: CDR1 MDHEN and CDR2 SYDVKM.

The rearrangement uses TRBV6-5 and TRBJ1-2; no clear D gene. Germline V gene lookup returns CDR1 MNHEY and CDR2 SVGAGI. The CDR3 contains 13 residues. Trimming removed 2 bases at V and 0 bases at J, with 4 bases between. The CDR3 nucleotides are TGTGCCAGCAGTTACGGAGCTAACTATGGCTACACCTTC. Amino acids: CASSYGANYGYTF.

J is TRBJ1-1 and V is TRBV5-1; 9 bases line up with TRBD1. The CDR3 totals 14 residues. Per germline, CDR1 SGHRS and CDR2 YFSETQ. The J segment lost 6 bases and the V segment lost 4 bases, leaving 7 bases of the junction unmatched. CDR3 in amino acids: CASSDGTGRAEAFF. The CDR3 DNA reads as TGCGCCAGCAGCGATGGGACAGGGCGGGCTGAAGCTTTCTTT.

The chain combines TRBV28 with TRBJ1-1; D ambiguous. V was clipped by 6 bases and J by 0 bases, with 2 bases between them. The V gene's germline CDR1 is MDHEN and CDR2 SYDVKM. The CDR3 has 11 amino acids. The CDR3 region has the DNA TGTGCCAGCAGGATGAACACTGAAGCTTTCTTT. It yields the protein CASRMNTEAFF.

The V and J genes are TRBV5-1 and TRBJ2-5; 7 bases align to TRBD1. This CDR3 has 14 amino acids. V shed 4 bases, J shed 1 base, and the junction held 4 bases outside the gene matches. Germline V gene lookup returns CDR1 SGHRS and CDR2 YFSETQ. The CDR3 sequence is CASSGGQIQETQYF. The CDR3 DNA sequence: TGCGCCAGCAGCGGGGGACAGATCCAAGAGACCCAGTACTTC.

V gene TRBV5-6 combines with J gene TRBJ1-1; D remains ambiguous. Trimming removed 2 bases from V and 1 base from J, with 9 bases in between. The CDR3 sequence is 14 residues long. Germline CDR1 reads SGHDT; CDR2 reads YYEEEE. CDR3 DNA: TGTGCCAGCAGCTTCGGCCGGTCGAACACTGAAGCTTTCTTT. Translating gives CASSFGRSNTEAFF. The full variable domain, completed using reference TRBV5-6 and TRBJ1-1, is DAGVTQSPTHLIKTRGQQVTLRCSPKSGHDTVSWYQQALGQGPQFIFQYYEEEERQRGNFPDRFSGHQFPNYSSELNVNALLLGDSALYLCASSFGRSNTEAFFGQGTRLTVV.

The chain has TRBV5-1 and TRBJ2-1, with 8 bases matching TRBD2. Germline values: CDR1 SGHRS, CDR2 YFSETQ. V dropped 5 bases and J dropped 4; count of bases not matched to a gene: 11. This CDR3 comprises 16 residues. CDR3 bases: TGCGCCAGCAGGGGAGCGGGAGTGGAGGGATACAATGAGCAGTTCTTC. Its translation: CASRGAGVEGYNEQFF.

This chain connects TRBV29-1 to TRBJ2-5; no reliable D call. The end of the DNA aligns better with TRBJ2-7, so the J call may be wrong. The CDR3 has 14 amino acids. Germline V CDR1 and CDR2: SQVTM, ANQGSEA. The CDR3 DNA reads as TGCAGCGTAGCGTACCCGACGGTCAACTACGAGCAGTACTTC. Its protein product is CSVAYPTVNYEQYF.

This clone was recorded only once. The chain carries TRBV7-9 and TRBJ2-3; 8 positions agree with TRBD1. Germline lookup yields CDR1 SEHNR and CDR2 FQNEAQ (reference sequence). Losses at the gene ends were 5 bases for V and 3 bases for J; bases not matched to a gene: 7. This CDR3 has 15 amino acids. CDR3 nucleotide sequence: TGTGCCAGCAGCACAGACAGGGGTAGGACAGATACGCAGTATTTT. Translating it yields CASSTDRGRTDTQYF.